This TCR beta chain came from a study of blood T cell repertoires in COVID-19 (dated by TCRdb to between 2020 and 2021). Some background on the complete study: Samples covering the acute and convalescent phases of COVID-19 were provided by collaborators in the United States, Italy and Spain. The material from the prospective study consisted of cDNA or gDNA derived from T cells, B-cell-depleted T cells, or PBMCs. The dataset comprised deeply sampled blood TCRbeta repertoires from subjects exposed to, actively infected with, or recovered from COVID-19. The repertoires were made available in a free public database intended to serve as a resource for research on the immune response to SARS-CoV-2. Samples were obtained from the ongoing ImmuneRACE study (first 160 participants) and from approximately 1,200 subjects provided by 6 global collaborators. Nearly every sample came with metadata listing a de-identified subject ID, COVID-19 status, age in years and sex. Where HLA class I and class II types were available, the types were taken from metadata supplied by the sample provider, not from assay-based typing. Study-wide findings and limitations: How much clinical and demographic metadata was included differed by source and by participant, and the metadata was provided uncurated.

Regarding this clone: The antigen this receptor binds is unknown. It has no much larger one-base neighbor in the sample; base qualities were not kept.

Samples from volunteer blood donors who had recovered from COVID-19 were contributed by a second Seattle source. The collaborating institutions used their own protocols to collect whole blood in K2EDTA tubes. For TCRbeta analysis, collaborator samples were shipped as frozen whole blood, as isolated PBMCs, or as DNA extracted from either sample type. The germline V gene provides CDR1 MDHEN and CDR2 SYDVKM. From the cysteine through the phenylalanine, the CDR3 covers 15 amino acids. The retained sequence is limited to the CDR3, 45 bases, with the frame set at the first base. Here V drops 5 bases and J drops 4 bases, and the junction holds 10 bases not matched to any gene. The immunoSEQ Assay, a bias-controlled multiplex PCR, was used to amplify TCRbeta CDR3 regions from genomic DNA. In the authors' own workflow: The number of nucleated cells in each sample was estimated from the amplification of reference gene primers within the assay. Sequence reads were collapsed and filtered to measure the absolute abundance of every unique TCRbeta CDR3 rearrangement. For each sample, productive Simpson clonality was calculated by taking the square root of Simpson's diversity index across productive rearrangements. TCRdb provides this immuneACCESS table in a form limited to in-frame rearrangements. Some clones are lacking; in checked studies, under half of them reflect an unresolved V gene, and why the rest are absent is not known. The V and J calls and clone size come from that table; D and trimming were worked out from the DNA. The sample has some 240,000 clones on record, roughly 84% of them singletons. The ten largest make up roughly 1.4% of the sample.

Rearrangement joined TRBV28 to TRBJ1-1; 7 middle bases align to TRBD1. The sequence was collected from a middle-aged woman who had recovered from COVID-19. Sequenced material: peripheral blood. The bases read TGTGCCAGCAGTATTGGGGGACAGCAGGGCACTGAAGCTTTCTTT. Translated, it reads CASSIGGQQGTEAFF.